Shown below are 22 T cell receptor beta chains from a single sample sequenced in a study of vaccination effects on CD4 cells after COVID-19. Antigen specificity for these receptors is unknown. Clones were sequenced by immunoSEQ multiplex PCR, and TCRdb holds only the in-frame ones, with some missing. Of about 72,000 clones listed, 70% to 90% are singletons. Antigen-specific CD4+ T cells expanded by the ViraFEST assay with viral peptide pools were then sequenced. Investigators separated out CD4+ T cells once 10 days of culture had passed. Each participant received a vaccine that was either BNT162b2 or mRNA-1273, given as two doses. Sequences were derived from CD4+ T cells from PBMCs cultured with HCoV-229E spike peptides, sampled after COVID-19 vaccination. The receptor source for this set is a human donor who received a COVID-19 vaccine.

V gene TRBV6-6 combines with J gene TRBJ1-6; a possible D gene is TRBD1 (5 bases). Trimming took 5 bases from V and 5 from J, leaving 19 bases between them. Germline loops: CDR1 MNHNY, CDR2 SVGAGI (reference sequence). The CDR3 consists of 17 residues. The CDR3 bases are TGTGCCAGCAGTCACAGGAAGGAGCCAACACATAATTCACCCCTCCACTTT. Its protein product is CASSHRKEPTHNSPLHF.

J is TRBJ1-6 and V is TRBV6-6; TRBD1 matches 9 bases. The trim removed 5 bases at V and 9 bases at J, leaving 11 bases unmatched. Germline V CDR1 and CDR2: MNHNY, SVGAGI (reference sequence). The CDR3 sequence is 16 residues long. The CDR3 here is CASSTLRTGVRSPLHF. The CDR3 DNA reads TGTGCCAGCAGTACACTCCGGACAGGGGTTCGTTCACCCCTCCACTTT.

This clone appeared a few times. This chain uses TRBV10-3 with TRBJ1-5; maybe TRBD1 (6 bases). The CDR3 is made up of 15 amino acids. CDR1 and CDR2 from the germline V gene are ENHRY and SYGVKD. Between the trimmed V and J ends, which lost 5 bases and 2 bases, there was a span of 13 bases. This CDR3 reads CAISTGPRGNQPQHF. The CDR3 DNA sequence: TGTGCCATCAGTACAGGGCCCAGGGGCAATCAGCCCCAGCATTTT.

The V and J genes are TRBV7-8 and TRBJ2-7, with 14 bases matching TRBD2. This CDR3 comprises 15 residues. Germline-derived CDR1 and CDR2 are SGHVS and FQNEAQ. Unmatched junction bases numbered 8, after V lost 6 bases and J lost 7 bases. The CDR3 is CASRPGTSGGPEQYV. The CDR3 DNA reads as TGTGCCAGCAGACCCGGGACTAGCGGGGGCCCGGAGCAGTACGTC.

This sequence joins TRBV6-1 and TRBJ1-2; D is undetermined. The CDR3 runs to 14 residues. V shed 2 bases and J shed 6 bases, with 13 bases lying between them. Germline CDR1 MNHNS, CDR2 SASEGT. The CDR3: CASSERSGRDGYTF. The CDR3 DNA sequence: TGTGCCAGCAGTGAACGGTCGGGAAGGGATGGCTACACCTTC.

This chain uses TRBV5-4 with TRBJ1-2, with TRBD1 matching over 8 bases. V was pared by 2 bases and J by 0 bases, with 9 bases of the junction left unmatched. In germline, CDR1 is SGHNT, CDR2 YYREEE (reference sequence). This CDR3 contains 17 residues. The CDR3 loop is CASSFIGQGYSNYGYTF. CDR3 sequence (DNA): TGTGCCAGCAGCTTTATAGGACAGGGTTATTCTAACTATGGCTACACCTTC. Filled out from reference TRBV5-4 and TRBJ1-2, the complete variable domain reads ETGVTQSPTHLIKTRGQQVTLRCSSQSGHNTVSWYQQALGQGPQFIFQYYREEENGRGNFPPRFSGLQFPNYSSELNVNALELDDSALYLCASSFIGQGYSNYGYTFGSGTRLTVV.

The J gene is TRBJ2-2, the V gene TRBV3-1 (or the pseudogene TRBV3-2); D gene ambiguous. The V and J ends lost 4 bases and 5 bases respectively, with 2 bases between them. The CDR3 runs to 11 residues. Germline V gene data show CDR1 as LGHDT and CDR2 as YNNKEL (reference sequence). CDR3 nucleotides: TGTGCCAGCAGCCTAACCGGGGAGCTGTTTTTT. The encoded protein is CASSLTGELFF.

This chain links TRBV18 with TRBJ1-5; D may be TRBD1 (6 bases). CDR1 is KGHSH and CDR2 is LQKENI in the germline V gene. V dropped 3 bases and J dropped 6 bases, with 15 bases sitting between them. The CDR3 consists of 15 residues. The DNA for the CDR3 is TGTGCCAGCTCACCCGGGGGGCCCACGGGTCAGCCCCAGCATTTT. This sequence encodes CASSPGGPTGQPQHF.

The chain links TRBV23-1 to TRBJ2-7, with 7 bases matching TRBD2. TRBV23-1 is annotated as an ORF whose role is uncertain. This CDR3 is built from 15 residues. V was clipped by 4 bases and J by 1 base; unmatched bases: 7. The CDR3 protein is CASSRGRGGSYEQYV. The DNA for the CDR3 is TGCGCCAGCAGTCGGGGGAGGGGCGGTTCCTACGAGCAGTACGTC.

The V gene is TRBV19, the J gene TRBJ2-2; TRBD1 matches at 9 bases. The CDR3 covers 19 residues. With V trimmed by 0 bases and J by 3 bases, 11 bases remained unmatched. Germline V gene lookup returns CDR1 LNHDA and CDR2 SQIVND (reference sequence). The CDR3 coding sequence is TGTGCCAGTAGTATAGATCGACGAAGACAGGGGGTTGACACCGGGGAGCTGTTTTTT. Its protein is CASSIDRRRQGVDTGELFF.

The chain uses TRBV25-1 and TRBJ2-5; TRBD2 agrees at 11 bases. The length of the CDR3 is 13 residues. Germline CDR1 and CDR2: MGHDK and SYGVNS. V lost 11 bases, J lost 5 bases, and 7 bases stayed unmatched. The CDR3 protein is CAATSGGRETQYF. The CDR3 DNA reads as TGTGCCGCAACTAGCGGGGGCCGTGAGACCCAGTACTTC.

This clone came up once. The chain is built from TRBV6-2 or TRBV6-3 and TRBJ1-5; no clear D. Germline V gives CDR1 MNHEY, CDR2 SVGEGT. V shed 5 bases and J shed 5 bases, with 13 bases lying between them. This CDR3 is built from 14 residues. Here the CDR3 reads CASSLDTSYQPQHF. CDR3 nucleotide sequence: TGTGCCAGCAGTCTCGACACCTCTTATCAGCCCCAGCATTTT.

The rearrangement uses TRBV2 and TRBJ1-1; D uncertain. Germline-derived CDR1 and CDR2 are SNHLY and FYNNEI. CDR3 length equals 13 residues. Between the trimmed V and J ends, which lost 5 bases and 2 bases, there was a span of 9 bases. The CDR3 DNA is TGTGCCAGCAGTCAGGAGCCTAACACTGAAGCTTTCTTT. It translates to CASSQEPNTEAFF. The whole variable domain, remainder taken from reference TRBV2 and TRBJ1-1, is EPEVTQTPSHQVTQMGQEVILRCVPISNHLYFYWYRQILGQKVEFLVSFYNNEISEKSEIFDDQFSVERPDGSNFTLKIRSTKLEDSAMYFCASSQEPNTEAFFGQGTRLTVV.

The V gene is TRBV5-1, the J gene TRBJ2-2; possibly TRBD1 for D (5 bases). There are 15 residues in the CDR3. With 0 bases removed from V and 2 bases from J, the gap between germline ends came to 8 bases. Germline V gene sequence: CDR1 SGHRS, CDR2 YFSETQ. CDR3 in DNA: TGCGCCAGCAGCTTGGGCCAGGGAAACACCGGGGAGCTGTTTTTT. Residues: CASSLGQGNTGELFF.

This sequence joins TRBV7-8 and TRBJ1-2, with 8 bases fitting TRBD1. From germline, CDR1 is SGHVS and CDR2 FQNEAQ. This CDR3 has 16 residues. The trim removed 0 bases at V and 4 bases at J, leaving 7 bases unmatched. The CDR3 DNA sequence: TGTGCCAGCAGCTTAGCGGTGGCAGGGGGCGTCTATGGCTACACCTTC. Translation gives CASSLAVAGGVYGYTF.

This chain links TRBV15 with TRBJ1-5; weak D call: TRBD1 (6 bases). The germline V gene encodes CDR1 LNHNV and CDR2 YYDKDF (reference sequence). The V gene lost 0 bases and the J gene lost 7 bases, with 13 bases spanning the gap. The CDR3 has 15 residues. CDR3 protein: CATSRDRPGEQPQHF. CDR3 in DNA: TGTGCCACCAGCAGAGATCGGCCAGGGGAACAGCCCCAGCATTTT.

The chain couples TRBV4-1 to TRBJ2-1, with 7 bases identical to TRBD1. The germline V gene encodes CDR1 MGHRA and CDR2 YSYEKL. With V trimmed by 1 base and J by 0 bases, 3 bases remained unmatched. The length of the CDR3 is 16 residues. The CDR3 spells CASSQVRGSSYNEQFF. The CDR3 bases are TGCGCCAGCAGCCAAGTCAGGGGGAGCTCCTACAATGAGCAGTTCTTC.

The rearrangement uses TRBV10-2 and TRBJ2-7; D not certain. V gave up 3 bases and J gave up 2 bases, with 8 bases separating them. The CDR3 has 13 residues. The germline gives CDR1 WSHSY, CDR2 SAAADI. The CDR3 loop reads CASSDKGPYEQYV. DNA for the CDR3: TGCGCCAGCAGTGATAAGGGTCCCTACGAGCAGTACGTC.

The V call is TRBV18, the J call TRBJ1-2; the D is unclear. The CDR3 contains 12 residues. The ends were cut back, 3 bases at V and 4 bases at J, with 6 bases in the middle. Germline CDR1 KGHSH, CDR2 LQKENI. CDR3 loop: CASSPGSYGYTF. CDR3 nucleotide sequence: TGTGCCAGCTCACCGGGCAGCTATGGCTACACCTTC.

The CDR3 bases are TGTGCCAGCAGGCCATCAGGGACGTATATCGGGGAGCTGTTTTTT. Protein: CASRPSGTYIGELFF. The chain combines TRBV6-5 with TRBJ2-2; D possibly matches TRBD1 or TRBD2 (5 bases each). This CDR3 has 15 amino acids. Trimming took 6 bases from V and 7 from J, leaving 18 bases between them. CDR1 MNHEY and CDR2 SVGAGI come from the germline V gene.

The chain combines TRBV5-1 with TRBJ1-1, with D possibly matching TRBD1 (6 bases). V was trimmed by 4 bases and J by 2 bases, leaving 12 bases between them. The CDR3 has 14 amino acids. Germline V CDR1 and CDR2: SGHRS, YFSETQ. The CDR3 DNA follows: TGCGCCAGCAGCATGGCAGGGGTAAACACTGAAGCTTTCTTT. Protein sequence: CASSMAGVNTEAFF.

The chain carries TRBV21-1 and TRBJ2-1; the D call of TRBD1 is as the table states it, not checked on the DNA. TRBV21-1 constitutes a pseudogene. The CDR3 loop spans 17 amino acids. The CDR3: CASSKGQGAGQHNEQFF. CDR3 nucleotides: TGTGCCAGCAGCAAAGGACAGGGGGCAGGGCAACACAATGAGCAGTTCTTC.